Sequencing of this T cell receptor (beta chain) was carried out in a study of cytomegalovirus exposure and HLA in healthy donors. On the study more broadly: Earlier, fewer than 130 million unique TCR beta sequences were recovered from around 190 million T cells by an analysis. Counted in an early data release were about 80 million unique TCRs from HLA-typed donors.

This clone was seen only a few times. Its antigen is unidentified. The PCR employed 60 Vbeta primers together with 13 Jbeta primers. TCRdb keeps only in-frame clones here, not all; method: immunoSEQ multiplex PCR. The sample has 200,000 to 250,000 clones, just under 70% seen once; the top ten hold 2.6%. CDR3 length: 12 residues. V was trimmed by 1 base and J by 7 bases, leaving 5 bases between them. Germline CDR1 reads LNHNV; CDR2 reads YYDKDF (reference sequence). Points from the study as a whole: Cytomegalovirus association was listed for 150 to 200 TCR beta chains. An analysis done earlier found most TCR beta V segments productive about 87% or about 30% of the time.

This TCR was recovered from a man in his forties in good health and CMV-seropositive. Material for sequencing was PBMCs. This rearrangement joins TRBV15 to TRBJ2-1; D not resolved. The CDR3 DNA reads as TGTGCCACCAGCAGAGTACGGAATGAGCAGTTCTTC. Protein product: CATSRVRNEQFF.